This T cell receptor beta chain was identified during a study of T-cell reconstitution after alpha-beta-depleted transplantation in children. With regard to this clonotype: The antigen is not known.

Per germline, CDR1 SGHVS and CDR2 FQNEAQ. Trimming removed 5 bases from V and 0 bases from J, with 14 bases in between. The CDR3 contains 17 residues. Unique molecular identifiers were incorporated into the prepared TCRbeta library. MiXCR, run by TCRdb on the PCR reads, gives a single entry per CDR3 protein. Found here are almost 500,000 distinct CDR3 sequences, over 9.5% of them singletons; the top ten hold 2% to 2.5%. Study observations and caveats: Recipient T cells and thymic progenitors that survived were the source of the high TCRbeta diversity seen at day 60 in some patients. About two months after transplant, alpha-beta T cells reportedly came from several hundred expanded graft clones. T-cell counts and diversity were attributed mostly to newly produced T cells one year after transplant.

The gene calls are TRBV7-8 and TRBJ1-6, with D unresolved. The sample in question was PBMCs, obtained before TCRalphabeta/CD19-depleted stem cell transplant. The receptor was isolated from a child aged 2 to 15 with inherited bone marrow failure, due to receive a stem cell transplant. CDR3 nucleotides: TGTGCCAGCAGCCTTATACTAACAGACTCCTATAATTCACCCCTCCACTTT. Amino acid sequence: CASSLILTDSYNSPLHF.